This is a list of T cell receptor beta chains from one sample in a study of T cell repertoires in ileal Crohn's disease. Sequencing was performed with immunoSEQ multiplex PCR; in TCRdb, only in-frame clones are kept and a portion is missing. This table holds approximately 14,000 clones, over 70% found once. The sample was ileal tissue. The receptors derive from an adult with Crohn's disease. Each CDR3 is given with its conserved first and last residue. The D gene is left open where the match is weak. Size is stated for part of the rows, as once, few or many counts, or as a class when the clone is expanded.

TRBJ1-1 | - | TRBV30 | - | TGTGCCTGGAGGAGAGATAAGACGGCTTTCTTT | CAWRRDKTAFF
TRBJ1-3 | - | TRBV6-5 | - | TGTGCCAGCAGTAGATACAGGGACAACACCATATATTTT | CASSRYRDNTIYF
TRBJ2-3 | - | TRBV7-2 | TRBD1 | TGTGCCAGCAGCCGAGACAGGGGTTGGGGTACGCAGTATTTT | CASSRDRGWGTQYF
TRBJ2-1 | few | TRBV10-3 | - | TGTGCCATCAGTGACACATCCTACAATGAGCAGTTCTTC | CAISDTSYNEQFF
TRBJ1-5 | - | TRBV5-8 | TRBD1 | TGTGCCAGCAATATCAGGGGGGTGAGCAATCAGCCCCAGCATTTT | CASNIRGVSNQPQHF
TRBJ1-3 | - | TRBV9 | - | TGTGCCAGCAGTCGTCAGACCTCTGGAAACACCATATATTTT | CASSRQTSGNTIYF
TRBJ1-2 | - | TRBV5-4 | - | TGTGCCAGCAGCCCGGGGGATCGGGGCTATGGCTACACCTTC | CASSPGDRGYGYTF
TRBJ1-2 | - | TRBV5-1 | TRBD1 | TGCGCCAGCAGCTTGGCTCCAATGGGACAGGGTGACTATGGCTACACCTTC | CASSLAPMGQGDYGYTF
TRBJ2-7 | - | TRBV5-1 | - | TGCGCCAGCAGCTTGGGATTGAACGAGCAGTACTTC | CASSLGLNEQYF
TRBJ1-1 | few | TRBV7-2 | - | TGTGCCAGCAGCTCCAGGGCCCCGAACACTGAAGCTTTCTTT | CASSSRAPNTEAFF
TRBJ2-5 | - | TRBV2 | - | TGTGCCAGCAATCGGCAGAGGGAGACCCAGTACTTC | CASNRQRETQYF
TRBJ1-5 | - | TRBV12-2 | - | TGTGCAAGCATAACAGGGAATCAGCCCCAGCATTTT | CASITGNQPQHF
TRBJ1-3 | - | TRBV28 | - | TGTGCCAGCAGTCCAACCGGTAGCCGCTCTGGAAACACCATATATTTT | CASSPTGSRSGNTIYF
TRBJ1-1 | - | TRBV7-2 | - | TGTGCCAGCAGCTCTCGGGGGCACATGAACACTGAAGCTTTCTTT | CASSSRGHMNTEAFF
TRBJ1-2 | - | TRBV9 | TRBD1 | TGTGCCAGCAGCGTGTTGGACAGGGGGCAACCTAACTATGGCTACACCTTC | CASSVLDRGQPNYGYTF
TRBJ2-1 | - | TRBV5-1 | TRBD2 | TGCGCCAGCAGCTTGGGGACTAGCGGGAAAGTAAATGAGCAGTTCTTC | CASSLGTSGKVNEQFF
TRBJ1-1 | - | TRBV6-5 | - | TGTGCCAGCAGTTACACAGAGGGAAATACTGAAGCTTTCTTT | CASSYTEGNTEAFF
TRBJ2-2 | - | TRBV10-3 | TRBD1 | TGTGCCACCAAGACAGGGTCGGACACCGGGGAGCTGTTTTTT | CATKTGSDTGELFF
TRBJ1-1 | - | TRBV7-8 | - | TGTGCCAGCAGCTTAGTTAGGGGGAACACTGAAGCTTTCTTT | CASSLVRGNTEAFF
TRBJ1-1 | - | TRBV19 | - | TGTGCCAGTAGTGTCGGGAGGATACTCGGCGGAGAAGCTTTCTTT | CASSVGRILGGEAFF
TRBJ1-2 | - | TRBV20-1 | TRBD1 | TGCAGTGCTTCACAGGGGCCGCGCTACACCTTC | CSASQGPRYTF
TRBJ1-5 | - | TRBV19 | TRBD1 | TGTGCCAGTAGTAGGGGGGACAGCCTCAATCAGCCCCAGCATTTT | CASSRGDSLNQPQHF
TRBJ1-4 | - | TRBV5-4 | TRBD1 | TGTGCCAGCAGCTTTCCAGGACAGGAGAATGAAAAACTGTTTTTT | CASSFPGQENEKLFF
TRBJ1-2 | few | TRBV2 | TRBD1 | TGTGCCAGAGGACAGGCATTTAACTATGGCTACACCTTC | CARGQAFNYGYTF
TRBJ1-1 | - | TRBV11-3 | - | TGTGCCAGCAGCTTAGATAACACTGAAGCTTTCTTT | CASSLDNTEAFF
TRBJ2-1 | - | TRBV5-1 | TRBD1 | TGCGCCAGCAGCGGTACAGGGGGCGATGAGCAGTTCTTC | CASSGTGGDEQFF
TRBJ2-1 | - | TRBV1 | - | TGCACCAGCAGCCAAGATCCAGGACTAGCGGGAGGGCCAGAGCAGTTCTTC | CTSSQDPGLAGGPEQFF
TRBJ1-3 | - | TRBV5-1 | TRBD1 | TGCGCCAGCAGCTGGGGGACAGACTCTGGAAACACCATATATTTT | CASSWGTDSGNTIYF
TRBJ2-7 | - | TRBV30 | - | TGTGCCTGGAGTGTAGGATCTGGGAGACACGAGCAGTACTTC | CAWSVGSGRHEQYF
TRBJ1-2 | - | TRBV6-1 | - | TGTGCCAGCAGTGATAGGGCAGTTTGGGACTATGGCTACACCTTC | CASSDRAVWDYGYTF
TRBJ2-5 | - | TRBV7-9 | - | TGTGCCAGCAGCTTCGCCAACCAACAAGAGACCCAGTACTTC | CASSFANQQETQYF
TRBJ1-1 | - | TRBV6-5 | TRBD1 | TGTGCCAGCAGTTCCGCGACAGGGTACACTGAAGCTTTCTTT | CASSSATGYTEAFF
TRBJ2-1 | - | TRBV10-3 | TRBD2 | TGTGCCATCAGTGAACACCTAGCGGGAGGAGCTCGCGAGCAGTTCTTC | CAISEHLAGGAREQFF
TRBJ1-5 | - | TRBV27 | - | TGTGCCAGCAGTTTATCCGTCAATCTCAATCAGCCCCAGCATTTT | CASSLSVNLNQPQHF
TRBJ2-3 | - | TRBV2 | TRBD2 | TGTGCCAGCAGTGTGACTAGCGGGACGGGAGATACGCAGTATTTT | CASSVTSGTGDTQYF
TRBJ2-3 | few | TRBV19 | TRBD1 | TGTGCCAGTAGTATAGGTAGGACAGGGGCTAGCACAGATACGCAGTATTTT | CASSIGRTGASTDTQYF
TRBJ1-5 | - | TRBV29-1 | TRBD1 | TGCAGCGTTGCCCAGGGGGAATATCAGCCCCAGCATTTT | CSVAQGEYQPQHF
TRBJ2-7 | - | TRBV10-1 | TRBD2 | TGCGCCAGCAGCTCAGGCGGGGGCTACGAGCAGTACTTC | CASSSGGGYEQYF